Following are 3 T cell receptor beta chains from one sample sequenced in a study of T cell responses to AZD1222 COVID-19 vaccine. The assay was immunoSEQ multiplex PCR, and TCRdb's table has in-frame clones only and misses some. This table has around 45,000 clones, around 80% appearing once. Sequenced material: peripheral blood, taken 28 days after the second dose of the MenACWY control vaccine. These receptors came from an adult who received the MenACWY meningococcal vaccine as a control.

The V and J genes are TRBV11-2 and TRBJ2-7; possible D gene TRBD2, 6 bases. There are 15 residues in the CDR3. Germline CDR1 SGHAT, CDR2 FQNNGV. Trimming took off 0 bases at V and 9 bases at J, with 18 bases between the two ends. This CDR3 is CASSLERGRGYGQYV. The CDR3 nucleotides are TGTGCCAGCAGCTTAGAAAGGGGACGGGGGTATGGGCAGTACGTC.

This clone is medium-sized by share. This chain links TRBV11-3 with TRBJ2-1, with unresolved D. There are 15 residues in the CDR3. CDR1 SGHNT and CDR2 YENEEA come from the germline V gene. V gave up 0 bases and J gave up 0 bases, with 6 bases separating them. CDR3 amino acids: CASSLDGASYNEQFF. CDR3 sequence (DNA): TGTGCCAGCAGCTTAGACGGAGCCTCCTACAATGAGCAGTTCTTC.

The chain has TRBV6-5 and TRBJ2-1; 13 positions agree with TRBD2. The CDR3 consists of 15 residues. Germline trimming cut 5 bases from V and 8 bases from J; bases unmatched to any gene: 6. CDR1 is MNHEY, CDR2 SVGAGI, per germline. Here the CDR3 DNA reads TGTGCCAGCAGTCCACTAGCGGGGGGGCTCGATGAGCAGTTCTTC. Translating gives CASSPLAGGLDEQFF.